The 25 T cell receptor beta chains listed next were all sequenced from one sample in a study of technical replicates of blood from a handful of donors. Sequenced by immunoSEQ multiplex PCR; TCRdb stores in-frame clones only, minus some. In the table there are around 83,000 clones, around 94% of which are singletons. The specimen sequenced was T cells isolated from PBMCs. These receptors were taken from a human donor in good health.

The V call is TRBV30, the J call TRBJ2-7; 9 nucleotides agree with TRBD2. The CDR3 length is 14 residues. Germline CDR1 is GTSNPN and CDR2 is SVGIG (reference sequence). V lost 1 base, J lost 3 bases, and 4 bases stayed unmatched. CDR3 residues: CAWSELAGFYEQYF. For the CDR3, the DNA is TGTGCCTGGAGTGAACTAGCGGGCTTCTACGAGCAGTACTTC.

The CDR3 DNA sequence: TGTGCCAGCAGTTACCATCCAGACACCGGGGAGCTGTTTTTT. This encodes CASSYHPDTGELFF. The rearrangement joins TRBV6-5 to TRBJ2-2; no clear D. V lost 2 bases, J lost 3 bases, and 7 bases lay in between. The CDR3 spans 14 residues. Germline V gene sequence: CDR1 MNHEY, CDR2 SVGAGI.

The chain has TRBV4-3 and TRBJ2-3; the match to TRBD2 covers 7 bases. This CDR3 has 15 residues. With V trimmed by 4 bases and J by 4 bases, 8 bases remained unmatched. CDR1 is LGHNA, CDR2 YSLEER, per germline. CDR3 in amino acids: CASSPMLSGADTQYF. In DNA, the CDR3 is TGCGCCAGCAGCCCTATGTTAAGCGGGGCAGATACGCAGTATTTT.

V gene TRBV21-1 combines with J gene TRBJ2-5; the D call in the table, TRBD2, was not verified against the DNA. TRBV21-1 is a listed pseudogene. The CDR3 totals 17 residues. This chain's CDR3 is CASGSFHKGGQQETQYF. As DNA, the CDR3 is TGTGCCAGCGGATCGTTTCATAAGGGGGGGCAACAAGAGACCCAGTACTTC.

CDR3 amino acids: CATSRDPGSNQPQHF. The DNA for the CDR3 is TGTGCCACCAGCAGAGATCCAGGAAGCAATCAGCCCCAGCATTTT. The chain is built from TRBV15 and TRBJ1-5; D unclear. Germline V lookup: CDR1 LNHNV, CDR2 YYDKDF (reference sequence). V lost 0 bases and J lost 1, with 7 bases in between. There are 15 residues in the CDR3.

The chain joins TRBV5-1 to TRBJ2-1; unclear D gene. CDR3 size: 14 residues. Germline lookup yields CDR1 SGHRS and CDR2 YFSETQ. V lost 1 base to trimming and J lost 5 bases, with 10 bases between them. CDR3 coding DNA: TGCGCCAGCAGCTTGCAGCGATCCAACAATGAGCAGTTCTTC. Translated, it gives CASSLQRSNNEQFF. The whole variable domain, filled in from reference TRBV5-1 and TRBJ2-1, reads KAGVTQTPRYLIKTRGQQVTLSCSPISGHRSVSWYQQTPGQGLQFLFEYFSETQRNKGNFPGRFSGRQFSNSRSEMNVSTLELGDSALYLCASSLQRSNNEQFFGPGTRLTVL.

The V and J genes are TRBV2 and TRBJ2-2, with 7 positions matching TRBD1. V dropped 5 bases and J dropped 1; count of bases not matched to a gene: 1. This CDR3 region has 14 residues. In germline, CDR1 is SNHLY, CDR2 FYNNEI. The CDR3 reads CASSRTGNTGELFF. DNA for the CDR3: TGTGCCAGCAGTCGGACAGGGAACACCGGGGAGCTGTTTTTT.

The chain is built from TRBV19 and TRBJ1-5; a weak D match, TRBD1 (5 bases). The germline V gene has CDR1 LNHDA and CDR2 SQIVND (reference sequence). V was cut by 7 bases and J by 5 bases, with 12 bases left in between. This CDR3 is 13 amino acids long. The CDR3 region is CASTWGGDQPQHF. CDR3 DNA sequence: TGTGCCAGTACCTGGGGGGGTGATCAGCCCCAGCATTTT.

In this sample, this clone turned up once. This sequence joins TRBV7-6 and TRBJ2-5; 7 bases map to TRBD2. The germline V gene has CDR1 SGHVS and CDR2 FNYEAQ. The V and J ends lost 4 bases and 2 bases, in that order; junction bases with no gene match: 1. The CDR3 spans 13 residues. The CDR3 nucleotides are TGTGCCAGCAGCTCTAGCGGACAAGAGACCCAGTACTTC. It yields the protein CASSSSGQETQYF.

The J gene is TRBJ2-3, the V gene TRBV5-1; 9 bases align to TRBD1. This CDR3 is 16 amino acids long. Germline lookup yields CDR1 SGHRS and CDR2 YFSETQ. The trim removed 4 bases at V and 1 base at J, leaving 7 bases unmatched. The CDR3 DNA follows: TGCGCCAGCAGCCCGGGACAGGGCGGAGGCACAGATACGCAGTATTTT. Amino acid sequence: CASSPGQGGGTDTQYF.

The chain recombines TRBV5-4 with TRBJ2-7; TRBD2 matches at 8 bases. The germline CDR1 and CDR2 sequences are SGHNT and YYREEE (reference sequence). V dropped 0 bases and J dropped 5; count of bases not matched to a gene: 10. There are 16 residues in the CDR3. The CDR3 sequence is CASSLAGAGATHEQYF. The DNA of the CDR3 is TGTGCCAGCAGCTTGGCTGGAGCGGGAGCAACACACGAGCAGTACTTC.

The V gene is TRBV25-1, the J gene TRBJ2-7; TRBD2 is a possible D gene (6 bases). V was shortened by 3 bases and J by 5 bases, with 11 bases between the two germline ends. This CDR3 is 13 amino acids long. The V gene's germline CDR1 is MGHDK and CDR2 SYGVNS. The CDR3 reads CASSDWRDHEQYF. The CDR3 DNA sequence: TGTGCCAGCAGTGACTGGCGGGACCACGAGCAGTACTTC.

V and J are TRBV19 and TRBJ2-7; 9 bases are shared with TRBD2. Germline CDR1 LNHDA, CDR2 SQIVND (reference sequence). V lost 3 bases to trimming and J lost 7 bases; unmatched junction nucleotides: 7. The CDR3 is 14 residues long. CDR3 amino acids: CASSIGLAGSEQYF. The CDR3 nucleotides read TGTGCCAGTAGTATCGGTCTAGCGGGGAGTGAGCAGTACTTC.

This CDR3 reads CASSIDLENSYEQYF. For the CDR3, the DNA is TGTGCCAGTAGTATAGATCTCGAGAACTCCTACGAGCAGTACTTC. The rearrangement links TRBV19 to TRBJ2-7, with D hard to call. Trimming pared 0 bases from V and 0 bases from J, leaving 9 bases between. Germline loops: CDR1 LNHDA, CDR2 SQIVND (reference sequence). CDR3 size: 15 residues.

The chain links TRBV27 to TRBJ2-4; 9 positions match TRBD2. Per germline, CDR1 MNHEY and CDR2 SMNVEV (reference sequence). With V trimmed by 5 bases and J by 7 bases, 3 bases remained unmatched. The CDR3 is 13 amino acids. CDR3 loop: CASSGTSLNIQYF. DNA for the CDR3: TGTGCCAGCAGTGGGACTAGCCTTAACATTCAGTACTTC.

The gene calls are TRBV11-2 and TRBJ2-7; weak D call: TRBD2 (6 bases). The CDR3 sequence is 14 residues long. CDR1 SGHAT and CDR2 FQNNGV come from the germline V gene. Trimming pared 1 base from V and 4 bases from J, leaving 11 bases between. The CDR3 protein is CASSLGGVGYEQYF. The CDR3 DNA sequence: TGTGCCAGCAGCTTAGGGGGGGTCGGGTACGAGCAGTACTTC.

This chain joins TRBV28 and TRBJ2-5; the match to TRBD1 covers 10 bases. J gave up 1 base and V 7 bases, and 18 bases lay outside the gene matches. The CDR3 is made up of 19 amino acids. Germline CDR1 reads MDHEN; CDR2 reads SYDVKM. The CDR3 here is CASNLPGTGVTGTQETQYF. The CDR3 DNA follows: TGTGCCAGCAACCTACCCGGGACAGGGGTAACGGGAACCCAAGAGACCCAGTACTTC.

The chain is built from TRBV9 and TRBJ2-7; 13 nucleotides align to TRBD2. Unmatched junction bases numbered 6, after V lost 5 bases and J lost 7 bases. CDR3 length: 14 residues. CDR1 and CDR2 from the germline V gene are SGDLS and YYNGEE. The CDR3 nucleotides read TGTGCCAGCAGTTGGACTAGCGGGAGTAGGGAGCAGTACTTC. Translated, it gives CASSWTSGSREQYF.

V gene TRBV30 combines with J gene TRBJ1-1, with no clear D. The V end lost 3 bases, the J end lost 7 bases, and 6 bases lay between the germline ends. CDR3 size: 10 residues. CDR1 is GTSNPN, CDR2 SVGIG, per germline (reference sequence). The CDR3 spells CAWRRSEAFF. CDR3 coding DNA: TGTGCCTGGAGGAGGAGTGAAGCTTTCTTT.

Here the CDR3 reads CASSSGVANEKLFF. In DNA, the CDR3 is TGCGCCAGCAGCTCAGGGGTAGCTAATGAAAAACTGTTTTTT. The genes are TRBV5-1 and TRBJ1-4; D is perhaps TRBD1 (6 bases). The V gene lost 3 bases and the J gene lost 3 bases, with 9 bases spanning the gap. This CDR3 has 14 amino acids. CDR1 is SGHRS and CDR2 is YFSETQ in the germline V gene.

The rearrangement joins TRBV7-2 to TRBJ1-4; D remains unclear. V lost 5 bases, J lost 8 bases, and 15 bases lay in between. The V gene's germline CDR1 is SGHTA and CDR2 FQGNSA. This CDR3 spans 14 amino acids. The CDR3 reads CASSRSREEEKLFF. CDR3 DNA: TGTGCCAGCAGCCGCTCGAGGGAGGAAGAAAAACTGTTTTTT.

This clone was seen once. The chain is built from TRBV27 and TRBJ2-1; weak D call: TRBD2 (5 bases). Germline assignment: CDR1 MNHEY and CDR2 SMNVEV (reference sequence). V lost 3 bases to trimming and J lost 0 bases, with 9 bases between them. The length of the CDR3 is 15 residues. This chain's CDR3 is CASSFRGSSYNEQFF. CDR3 bases: TGTGCCAGCAGTTTTAGAGGGAGCTCCTACAATGAGCAGTTCTTC.

CDR3: CASSLTGTGLIYEQYF. The CDR3 bases are TGTGCCAGCAGCTTAACCGGGACAGGGTTGATCTACGAGCAGTACTTC. V usage is TRBV21-1 and J usage is TRBJ2-7; the table's TRBD1 call for D was not verified on the DNA. TRBV21-1 is marked as a pseudogene. There are 16 residues in the CDR3.

The V and J genes are TRBV19 and TRBJ2-1; D perhaps matches TRBD1 (5 bases). The V end lost 7 bases, the J end lost 10 bases, and 17 bases lay between the germline ends. CDR3 length equals 13 residues. CDR1 and CDR2 (germline): LNHDA, SQIVND (reference sequence). CDR3 amino acids: CASTPGAGNEQFF. CDR3 sequence (DNA): TGTGCCAGTACCCCTGGGGCAGGGAACGAGCAGTTCTTC.

In this sample, this clone turned up a few times. A read error may account for a junction end that differs from germline. This chain connects TRBV7-7 to TRBJ2-7; 10 bases agree with TRBD1. CDR1 and CDR2 (germline): SSHAT, FNYEAQ (reference sequence). The CDR3 length is 15 residues. CDR3 nucleotide sequence: TGTGCTAGCAGCTTAGGAGGGACAGGGGACCACGAGCAGTACTTC. The encoded protein is CASSLGGTGDHEQYF.